This T cell receptor beta chain was retrieved from a study of cytomegalovirus exposure and HLA in healthy donors. This clone was observed a few times. Its target is unknown. Broader study findings: Reports showed the classifier diagnosing cytomegalovirus status with high specificity and sensitivity. No immune exposure information besides CMV serostatus was available. Per a later analysis, about 17,000 TCR beta sequences showed association with HLA alleles at 0.05 false discovery rate.

The PCR employed 60 Vbeta primers together with 13 Jbeta primers. Profiling relied on immunoSEQ multiplex PCR, and the TCRdb table lists in-frame clones only, not all of them. In the table there are 150,000 to 200,000 clones, 77% of which are singletons. With 4 bases removed from V and 3 bases from J, the gap between germline ends came to 13 bases. The CDR3 contains 14 residues. CDR1 is SGHRS and CDR2 is YFSETQ in the germline V gene. Sample: PBMCs. The chain links TRBV5-1 to TRBJ1-1, with D possibly TRBD1 on 5 matching bases. The receptor was isolated from a young man in good health and CMV-seropositive. The CDR3 bases are TGCGCCAGCAGCAGTGACCCGGGGGACACTGAAGCTTTCTTT. Translation: CASSSDPGDTEAFF. Using reference TRBV5-1 and TRBJ1-1 for the parts outside the CDR3, the full variable domain is KAGVTQTPRYLIKTRGQQVTLSCSPISGHRSVSWYQQTPGQGLQFLFEYFSETQRNKGNFPGRFSGRQFSNSRSEMNVSTLELGDSALYLCASSSDPGDTEAFFGQGTRLTVV.